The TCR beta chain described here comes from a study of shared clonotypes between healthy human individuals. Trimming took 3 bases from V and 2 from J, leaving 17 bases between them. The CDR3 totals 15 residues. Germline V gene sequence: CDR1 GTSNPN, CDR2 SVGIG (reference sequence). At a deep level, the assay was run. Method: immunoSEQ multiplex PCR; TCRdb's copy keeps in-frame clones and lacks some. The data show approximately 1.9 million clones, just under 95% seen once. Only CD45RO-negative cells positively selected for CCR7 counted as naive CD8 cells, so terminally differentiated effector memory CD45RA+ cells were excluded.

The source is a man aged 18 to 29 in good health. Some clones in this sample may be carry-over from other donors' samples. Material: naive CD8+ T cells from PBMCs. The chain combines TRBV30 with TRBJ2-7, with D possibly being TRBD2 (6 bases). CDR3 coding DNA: TGTGCCTGGAGCGCGGGGACCCCGGGGGCCTACGAGCAGTACTTC. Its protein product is CAWSAGTPGAYEQYF.